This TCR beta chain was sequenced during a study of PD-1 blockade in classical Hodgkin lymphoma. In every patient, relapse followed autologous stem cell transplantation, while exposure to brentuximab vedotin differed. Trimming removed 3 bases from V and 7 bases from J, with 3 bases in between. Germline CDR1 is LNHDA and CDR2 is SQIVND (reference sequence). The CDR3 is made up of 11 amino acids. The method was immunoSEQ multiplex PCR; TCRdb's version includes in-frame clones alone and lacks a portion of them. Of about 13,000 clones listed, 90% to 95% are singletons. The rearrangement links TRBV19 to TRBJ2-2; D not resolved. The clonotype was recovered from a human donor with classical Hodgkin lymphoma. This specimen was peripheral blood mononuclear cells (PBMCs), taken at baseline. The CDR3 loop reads CASSIYGELFF. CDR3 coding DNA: TGTGCCAGTAGTATCTACGGGGAGCTGTTTTTT.